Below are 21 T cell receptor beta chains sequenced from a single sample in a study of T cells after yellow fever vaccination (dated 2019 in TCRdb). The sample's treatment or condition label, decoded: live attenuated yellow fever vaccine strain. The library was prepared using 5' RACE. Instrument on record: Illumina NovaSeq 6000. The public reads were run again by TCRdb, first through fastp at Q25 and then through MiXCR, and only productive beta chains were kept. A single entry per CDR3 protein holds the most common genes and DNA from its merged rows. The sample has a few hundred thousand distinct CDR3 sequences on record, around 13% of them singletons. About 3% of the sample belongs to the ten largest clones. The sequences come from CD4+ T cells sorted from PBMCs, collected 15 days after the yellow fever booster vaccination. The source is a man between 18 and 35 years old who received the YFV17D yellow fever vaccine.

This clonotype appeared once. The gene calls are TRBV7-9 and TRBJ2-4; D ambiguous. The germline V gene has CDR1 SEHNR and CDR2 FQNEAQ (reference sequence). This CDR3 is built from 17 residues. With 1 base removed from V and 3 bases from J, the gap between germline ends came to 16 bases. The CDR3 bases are TGTGCCAGCAGCTTAGTCTTACGACGCCCGGGCAAAAACATTCAGTACTTC. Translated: CASSLVLRRPGKNIQYF.

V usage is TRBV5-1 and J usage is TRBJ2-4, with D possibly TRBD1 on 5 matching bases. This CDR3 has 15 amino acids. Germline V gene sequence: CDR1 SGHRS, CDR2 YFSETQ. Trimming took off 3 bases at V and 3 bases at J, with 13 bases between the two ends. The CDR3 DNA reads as TGCGCCAGCAGCTCTGGACACTCCGGCAAAAACATTCAGTACTTC. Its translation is CASSSGHSGKNIQYF.

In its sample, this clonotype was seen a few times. CDR3 region: CASSQIGLNEQFF. CDR3 nucleotides: TGCGCCAGCAGCCAAATTGGTCTCAATGAGCAGTTCTTC. This chain joins TRBV4-1 and TRBJ2-1, with no clear D. CDR3 length: 13 amino acids. In germline, CDR1 is MGHRA, CDR2 YSYEKL. The V end was cut by 2 bases, the J end by 6 bases, with 8 bases between.

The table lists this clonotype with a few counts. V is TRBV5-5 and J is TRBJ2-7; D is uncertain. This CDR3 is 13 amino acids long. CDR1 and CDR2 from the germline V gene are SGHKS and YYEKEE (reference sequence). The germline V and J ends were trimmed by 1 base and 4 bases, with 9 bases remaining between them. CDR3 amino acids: CASSLRQAYEQYV. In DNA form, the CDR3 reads TGTGCCAGCAGCTTGAGACAAGCTTACGAGCAGTACGTC.

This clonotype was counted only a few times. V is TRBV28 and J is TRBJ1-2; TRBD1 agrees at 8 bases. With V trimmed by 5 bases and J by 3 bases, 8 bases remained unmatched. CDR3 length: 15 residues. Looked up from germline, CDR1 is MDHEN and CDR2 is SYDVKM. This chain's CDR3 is CASSPRGQEYYGYTF. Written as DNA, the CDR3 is TGTGCCAGCAGTCCACGGGGACAGGAGTACTATGGCTACACCTTC.

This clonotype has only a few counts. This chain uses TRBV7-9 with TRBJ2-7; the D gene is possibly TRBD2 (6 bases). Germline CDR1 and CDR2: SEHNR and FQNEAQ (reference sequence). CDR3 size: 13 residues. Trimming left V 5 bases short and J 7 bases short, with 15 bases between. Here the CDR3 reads CASSRTTGGEQYV. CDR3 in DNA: TGTGCCAGCAGCCGAACCACAGGAGGGGAGCAGTACGTC.

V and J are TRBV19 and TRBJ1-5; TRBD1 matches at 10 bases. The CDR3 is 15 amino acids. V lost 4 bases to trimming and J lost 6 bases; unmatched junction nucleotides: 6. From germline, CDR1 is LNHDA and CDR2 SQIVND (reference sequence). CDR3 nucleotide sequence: TGTGCCAGTAGTAGGTCTGGACAGGGGGGTCAGCCCCAGCATTTT. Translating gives CASSRSGQGGQPQHF.

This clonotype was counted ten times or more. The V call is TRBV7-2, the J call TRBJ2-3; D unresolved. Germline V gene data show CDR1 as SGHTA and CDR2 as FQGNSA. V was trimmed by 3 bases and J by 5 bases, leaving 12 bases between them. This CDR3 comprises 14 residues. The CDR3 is CASSFPNWEDTQYF. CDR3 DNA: TGTGCCAGCAGCTTCCCCAACTGGGAAGATACGCAGTATTTT.

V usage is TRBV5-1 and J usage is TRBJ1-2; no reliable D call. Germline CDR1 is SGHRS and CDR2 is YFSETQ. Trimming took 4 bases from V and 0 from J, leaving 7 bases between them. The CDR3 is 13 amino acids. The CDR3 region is CASSPDPNYGYTF. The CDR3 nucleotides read TGCGCCAGCAGCCCGGACCCTAACTATGGCTACACCTTC.

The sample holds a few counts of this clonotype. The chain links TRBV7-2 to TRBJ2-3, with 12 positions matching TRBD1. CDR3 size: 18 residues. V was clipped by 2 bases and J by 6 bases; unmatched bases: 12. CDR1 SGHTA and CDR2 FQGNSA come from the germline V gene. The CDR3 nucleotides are TGTGCCAGCAGCTTAAACCCCTCGGGACAGGGGGCGTCCGATACGCAGTATTTT. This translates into CASSLNPSGQGASDTQYF. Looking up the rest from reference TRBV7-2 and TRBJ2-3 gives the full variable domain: GAGVSQSPSNKVTEKGKDVELRCDPISGHTALYWYRQSLGQGLEFLIYFQGNSAPDKSGLPSDRFSAERTGGSVSTLTIQRTQQEDSAVYLCASSLNPSGQGASDTQYFGPGTRLTVL.

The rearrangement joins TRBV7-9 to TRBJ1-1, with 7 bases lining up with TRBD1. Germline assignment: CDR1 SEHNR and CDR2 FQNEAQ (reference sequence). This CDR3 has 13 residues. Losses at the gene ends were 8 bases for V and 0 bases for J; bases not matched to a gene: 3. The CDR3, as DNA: TGTGCCAGCGCGGGACAGATGAACACTGAAGCTTTCTTT. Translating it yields CASAGQMNTEAFF.

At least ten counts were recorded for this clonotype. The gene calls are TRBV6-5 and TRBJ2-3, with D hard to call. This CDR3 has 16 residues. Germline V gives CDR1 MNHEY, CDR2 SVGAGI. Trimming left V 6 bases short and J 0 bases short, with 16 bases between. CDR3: CASSPMTLISTDTQYF. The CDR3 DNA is TGTGCCAGCAGCCCTATGACTTTAATTAGCACAGATACGCAGTATTTT.

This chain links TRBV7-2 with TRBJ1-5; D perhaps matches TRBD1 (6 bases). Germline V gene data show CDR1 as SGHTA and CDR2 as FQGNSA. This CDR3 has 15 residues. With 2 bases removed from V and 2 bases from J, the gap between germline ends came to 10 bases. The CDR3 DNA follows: TGTGCCAGCAGCTTAAGGGGGGCAGGCAATCAGCCCCAGCATTTT. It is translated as CASSLRGAGNQPQHF.

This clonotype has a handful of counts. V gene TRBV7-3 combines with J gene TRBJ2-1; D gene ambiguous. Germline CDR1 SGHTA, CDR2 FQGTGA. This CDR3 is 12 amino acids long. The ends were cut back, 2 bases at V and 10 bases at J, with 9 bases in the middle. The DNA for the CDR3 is TGTGCCAGCAGCTTAGCAAGGTCGGAGCAGTTCTTC. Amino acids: CASSLARSEQFF.

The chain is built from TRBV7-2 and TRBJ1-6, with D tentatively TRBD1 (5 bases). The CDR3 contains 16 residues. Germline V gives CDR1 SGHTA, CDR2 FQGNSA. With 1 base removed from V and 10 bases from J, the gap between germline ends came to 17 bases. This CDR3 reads CASSLEGRAGYSPLHF. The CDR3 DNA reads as TGTGCCAGCAGCTTAGAAGGCAGGGCGGGATACTCACCCCTCCACTTT.

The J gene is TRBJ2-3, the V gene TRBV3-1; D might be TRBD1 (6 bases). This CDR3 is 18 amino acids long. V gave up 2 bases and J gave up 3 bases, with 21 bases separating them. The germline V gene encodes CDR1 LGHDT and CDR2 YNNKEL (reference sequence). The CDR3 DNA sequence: TGTGCCAGCAGCCAATCCCGACGGTACAGGGTGGGGACAGATACGCAGTATTTT. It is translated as CASSQSRRYRVGTDTQYF.

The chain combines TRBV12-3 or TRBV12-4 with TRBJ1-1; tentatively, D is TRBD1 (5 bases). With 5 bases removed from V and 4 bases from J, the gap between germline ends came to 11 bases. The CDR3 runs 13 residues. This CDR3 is CASSPQGITEAFF. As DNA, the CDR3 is TGTGCCAGCAGTCCGCAGGGCATCACTGAAGCTTTCTTT.

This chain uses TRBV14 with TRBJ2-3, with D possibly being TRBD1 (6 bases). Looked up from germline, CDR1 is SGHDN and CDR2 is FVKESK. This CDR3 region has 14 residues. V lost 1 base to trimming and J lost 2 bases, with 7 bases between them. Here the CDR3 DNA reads TGTGCCAGCAGCCAAGGGACAGTCACAGATACGCAGTATTTT. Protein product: CASSQGTVTDTQYF. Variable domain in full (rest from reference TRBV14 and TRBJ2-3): EAGVTQFPSHSVIEKGQTVTLRCDPISGHDNLYWYRRVMGKEIKFLLHFVKESKQDESGMPNNRFLAERTGGTYSTLKVQPAELEDSGVYFCASSQGTVTDTQYFGPGTRLTVL.

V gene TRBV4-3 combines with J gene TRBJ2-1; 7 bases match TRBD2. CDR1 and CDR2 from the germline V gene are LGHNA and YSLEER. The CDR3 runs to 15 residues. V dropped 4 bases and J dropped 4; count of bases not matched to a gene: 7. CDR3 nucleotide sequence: TGCGCCAGCAGCCGAGAGCGGGGAGTTTACAATGAGCAGTTCTTC. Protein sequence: CASSRERGVYNEQFF.

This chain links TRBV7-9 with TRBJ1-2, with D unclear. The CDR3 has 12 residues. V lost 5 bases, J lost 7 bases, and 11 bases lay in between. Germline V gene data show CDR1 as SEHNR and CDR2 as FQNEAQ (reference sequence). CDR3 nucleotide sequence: TGTGCCAGCAGCCTAGAGGAGGGTGGCTACACCTTC. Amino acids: CASSLEEGGYTF.

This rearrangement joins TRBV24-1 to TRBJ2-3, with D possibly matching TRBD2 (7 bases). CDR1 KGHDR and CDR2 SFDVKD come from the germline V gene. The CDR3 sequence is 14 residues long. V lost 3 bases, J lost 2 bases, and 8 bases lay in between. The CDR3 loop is CATSDAGATDTQYF. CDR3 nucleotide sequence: TGTGCCACCAGTGATGCGGGGGCCACAGATACGCAGTATTTT.